The T cell receptor (beta chain) under discussion was sequenced for a study of cytomegalovirus exposure and HLA in healthy donors. Researchers ran the PCR with 60 Vbeta and 13 Jbeta primers. Produced via immunoSEQ multiplex PCR; TCRdb's table is partial and in-frame only. This sample carries about 180,000 clones, about 80% of them seen once, and the ten largest clones take roughly 0.5%. The CDR3 is 16 amino acids. Germline CDR1 LNHNV, CDR2 YYDKDF (reference sequence). The ends were cut back, 5 bases at V and 1 base at J, with 15 bases in the middle. Study-wide results and limits: Researchers left out some V segments, among them TRBV6-2 and TRBV6-3, as indistinguishable.

In regard to this clone: The target antigen is unknown.

The chain joins TRBV15 to TRBJ1-5; D perhaps matches TRBD1 (6 bases). This receptor was identified in a woman in her 50s in good health and CMV-seronegative. Input material: PBMCs. The DNA for the CDR3 is TGTGCCACCAGCGGCCGGGACAACCTGAGCAATCAGCCCCAGCATTTT. Translation gives CATSGRDNLSNQPQHF.